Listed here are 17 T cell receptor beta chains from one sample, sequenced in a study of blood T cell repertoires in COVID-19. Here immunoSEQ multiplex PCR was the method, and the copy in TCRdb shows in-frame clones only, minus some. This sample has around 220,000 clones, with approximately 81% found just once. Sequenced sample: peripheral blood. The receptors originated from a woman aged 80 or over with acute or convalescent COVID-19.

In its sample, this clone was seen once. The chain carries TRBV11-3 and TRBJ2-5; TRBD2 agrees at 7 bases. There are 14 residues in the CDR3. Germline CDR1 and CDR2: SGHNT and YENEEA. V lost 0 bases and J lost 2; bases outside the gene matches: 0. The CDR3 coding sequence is TGTGCCAGCAGCTTAGACGGGGGGCAAGAGACCCAGTACTTC. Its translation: CASSLDGGQETQYF.

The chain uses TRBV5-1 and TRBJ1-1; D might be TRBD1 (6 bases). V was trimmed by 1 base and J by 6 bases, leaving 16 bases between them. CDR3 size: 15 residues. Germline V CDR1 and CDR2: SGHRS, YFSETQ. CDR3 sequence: CASSLLGGSRAEAFF. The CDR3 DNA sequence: TGCGCCAGCAGCTTGCTAGGGGGATCGAGGGCTGAAGCTTTCTTT. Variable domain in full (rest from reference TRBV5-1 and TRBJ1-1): KAGVTQTPRYLIKTRGQQVTLSCSPISGHRSVSWYQQTPGQGLQFLFEYFSETQRNKGNFPGRFSGRQFSNSRSEMNVSTLELGDSALYLCASSLLGGSRAEAFFGQGTRLTVV.

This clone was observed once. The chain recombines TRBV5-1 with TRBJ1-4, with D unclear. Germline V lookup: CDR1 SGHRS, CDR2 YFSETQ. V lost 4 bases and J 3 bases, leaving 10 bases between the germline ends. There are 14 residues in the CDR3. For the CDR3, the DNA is TGCGCCAGCAGCAGGGAGACCGCTAATGAAAAACTGTTTTTT. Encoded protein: CASSRETANEKLFF.

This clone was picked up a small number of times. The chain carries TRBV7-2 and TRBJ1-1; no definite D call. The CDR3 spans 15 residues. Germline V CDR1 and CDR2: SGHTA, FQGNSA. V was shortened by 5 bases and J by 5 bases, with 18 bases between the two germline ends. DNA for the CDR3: TGTGCCAGCAGCCTCTTCCCGGGTTTCCAAACTGAAGCTTTCTTT. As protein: CASSLFPGFQTEAFF. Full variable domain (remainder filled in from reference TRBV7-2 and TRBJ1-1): GAGVSQSPSNKVTEKGKDVELRCDPISGHTALYWYRQSLGQGLEFLIYFQGNSAPDKSGLPSDRFSAERTGGSVSTLTIQRTQQEDSAVYLCASSLFPGFQTEAFFGQGTRLTVV.

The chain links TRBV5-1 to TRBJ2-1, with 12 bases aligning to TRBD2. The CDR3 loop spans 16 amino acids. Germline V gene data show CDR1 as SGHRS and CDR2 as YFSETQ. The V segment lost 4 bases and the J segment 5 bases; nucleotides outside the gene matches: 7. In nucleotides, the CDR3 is TGCGCCAGCAGCCTATTACTAGCGGGAGGAAACAATGAGCAGTTCTTC. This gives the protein CASSLLLAGGNNEQFF.

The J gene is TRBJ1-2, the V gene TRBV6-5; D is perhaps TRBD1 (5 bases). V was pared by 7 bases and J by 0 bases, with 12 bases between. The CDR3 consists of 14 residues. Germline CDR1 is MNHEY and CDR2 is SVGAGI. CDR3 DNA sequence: TGTGCCAGCATTTCGACAGCAACTAACTATGGCTACACCTTC. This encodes CASISTATNYGYTF.

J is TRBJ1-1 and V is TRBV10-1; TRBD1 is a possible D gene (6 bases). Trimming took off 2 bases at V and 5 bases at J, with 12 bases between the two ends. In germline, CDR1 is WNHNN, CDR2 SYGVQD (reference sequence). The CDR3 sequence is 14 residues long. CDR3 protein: CASSENQGQTEAFF. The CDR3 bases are TGCGCCAGCAGTGAGAACCAGGGGCAAACTGAAGCTTTCTTT.

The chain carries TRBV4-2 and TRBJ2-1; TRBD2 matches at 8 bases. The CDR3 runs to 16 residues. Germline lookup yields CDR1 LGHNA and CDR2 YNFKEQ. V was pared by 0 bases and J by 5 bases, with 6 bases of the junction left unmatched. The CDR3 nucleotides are TGTGCCAGCAGCCAAGAATTTAGCGGGACGAACAATGAGCAGTTCTTC. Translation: CASSQEFSGTNNEQFF.

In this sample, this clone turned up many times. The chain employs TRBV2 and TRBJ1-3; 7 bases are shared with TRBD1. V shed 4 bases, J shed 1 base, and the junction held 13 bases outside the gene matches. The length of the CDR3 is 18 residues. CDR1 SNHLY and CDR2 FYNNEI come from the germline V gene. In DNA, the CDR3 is TGTGCCAGCAGTGGACAGGGTTTTTTCGTCTTTTCTGGAAACACCATATATTTT. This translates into CASSGQGFFVFSGNTIYF.

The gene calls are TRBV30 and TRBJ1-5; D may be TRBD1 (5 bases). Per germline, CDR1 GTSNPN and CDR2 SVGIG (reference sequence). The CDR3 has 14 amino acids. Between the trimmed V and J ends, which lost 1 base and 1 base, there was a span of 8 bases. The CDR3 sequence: CAWSGAGSNQPQHF. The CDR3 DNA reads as TGTGCCTGGAGTGGTGCAGGGAGCAATCAGCCCCAGCATTTT. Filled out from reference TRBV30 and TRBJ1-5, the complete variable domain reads SQTIHQWPATLVQPVGSPLSLECTVEGTSNPNLYWYRQAAGRGLQLLFYSVGIGQISSEVPQNLSASRPQDRQFILSSKKLLLSDSGFYLCAWSGAGSNQPQHFGDGTRLSIL.

The CDR3 region is CAISELATGELFF. CDR3 nucleotide sequence: TGTGCCATCAGTGAATTAGCCACCGGGGAGCTGTTTTTT. The chain combines TRBV10-3 with TRBJ2-2; D unclear. Trimming cost V 3 bases and J 4 bases, with 6 bases left between them. Germline values: CDR1 ENHRY, CDR2 SYGVKD. This CDR3 contains 13 residues.

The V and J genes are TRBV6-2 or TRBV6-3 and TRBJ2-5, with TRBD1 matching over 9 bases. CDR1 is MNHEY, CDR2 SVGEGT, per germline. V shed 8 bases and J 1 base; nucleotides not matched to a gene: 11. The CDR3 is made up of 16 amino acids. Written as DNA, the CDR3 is TGTGCCAGCCGCCCTTGGACAGGGGAGGCCCAAGAGACCCAGTACTTC. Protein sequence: CASRPWTGEAQETQYF.

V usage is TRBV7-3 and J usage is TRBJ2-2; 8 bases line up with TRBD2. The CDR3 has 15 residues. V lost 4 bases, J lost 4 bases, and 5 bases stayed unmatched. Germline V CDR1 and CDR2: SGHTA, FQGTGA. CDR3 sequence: CASSYGGGITGELFF. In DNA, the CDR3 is TGTGCCAGCAGCTACGGCGGGGGGATCACCGGGGAGCTGTTTTTT.

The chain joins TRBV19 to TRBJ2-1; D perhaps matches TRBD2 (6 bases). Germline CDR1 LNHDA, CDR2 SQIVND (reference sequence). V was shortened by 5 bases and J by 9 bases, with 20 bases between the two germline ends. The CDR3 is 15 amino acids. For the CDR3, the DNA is TGTGCCAGTAGTCGATCCCGGGACTTTTTGGGTGAGCAGTTCTTC. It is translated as CASSRSRDFLGEQFF.

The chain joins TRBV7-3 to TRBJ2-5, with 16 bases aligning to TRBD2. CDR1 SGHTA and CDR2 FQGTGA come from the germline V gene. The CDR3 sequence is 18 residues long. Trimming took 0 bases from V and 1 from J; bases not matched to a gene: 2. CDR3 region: CASSLTGLAGGSQETQYF. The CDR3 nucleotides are TGTGCCAGCAGCTTAACGGGACTAGCGGGAGGGTCCCAAGAGACCCAGTACTTC.

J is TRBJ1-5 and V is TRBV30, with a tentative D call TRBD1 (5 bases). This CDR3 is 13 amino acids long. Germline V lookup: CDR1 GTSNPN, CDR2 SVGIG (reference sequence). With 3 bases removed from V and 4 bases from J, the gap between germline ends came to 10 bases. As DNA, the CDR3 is TGTGCCTGGAGGCTAGGGGCAAATCAGCCCCAGCATTTT. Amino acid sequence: CAWRLGANQPQHF. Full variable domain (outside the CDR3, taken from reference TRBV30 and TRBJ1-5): SQTIHQWPATLVQPVGSPLSLECTVEGTSNPNLYWYRQAAGRGLQLLFYSVGIGQISSEVPQNLSASRPQDRQFILSSKKLLLSDSGFYLCAWRLGANQPQHFGDGTRLSIL.

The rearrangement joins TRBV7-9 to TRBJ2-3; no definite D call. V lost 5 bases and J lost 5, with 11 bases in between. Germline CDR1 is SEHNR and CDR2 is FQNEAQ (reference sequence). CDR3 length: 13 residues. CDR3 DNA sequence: TGTGCCAGCAGCACCACGTCCGGAGATACGCAGTATTTT. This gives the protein CASSTTSGDTQYF.